These T cell receptor beta chains were read from a single sample in a study of vaccination effects on CD4 cells after COVID-19. Sequencing used immunoSEQ multiplex PCR; TCRdb keeps in-frame clones, though not all of them. The sample lists some 69,000 clones, 65% to 75% occurring once. These receptors lack a known antigen. The sample here was CD4+ T cells from PBMCs cultured with HCoV-NL63 spike peptides, taken before COVID-19 vaccination. These receptor sequences come from a human donor who received a COVID-19 vaccine. The CDR3 runs from the conserved cysteine through the conserved F or W. Fields, in order: V gene, CDR3 protein.

TRBV19,CASSMTTGGSSPLHF
TRBV23-1,CASSQRAPTEAFF
TRBV18,CASSPDRVEKLFF
TRBV15,CATSGPGGGRETQYF
TRBV10-3,CAISDPTGGEQFF
TRBV4-1,CASSPRDGRGISQPQHF
TRBV15,CATSRGGNSETQYF
TRBV28,CASSLRYGYTF
TRBV7-3,CASRSGDSLYTGELFF
TRBV18,CASSQDSYQETQYF
TRBV5-6,CASSSRFSGGIITDTQYF
TRBV19,CASSIEGSRGNQPQHF
TRBV5-1,CASSLYEETQYF
TRBV27,CASSWGQGGQPQHF
TRBV2,CASSEQWAVGGELFF
TRBV7-2,CASSQASGTQYF
TRBV29-1,CSTRQYQETQYF
TRBV6-5,CASSPGLSTDTQYF
TRBV7-7,CASSLGPYYNEQFF
TRBV6-2/TRBV6-3,CASSATGTGVPGELFF
TRBV19,CASSVRGTGHIGSPLHF
TRBV28,CASGGQGTYTKGYTF
TRBV5-5,CASSFSGGGADTQYF
TRBV29-1,CSAGGGYTGELFF
TRBV6-5,CASIKGVTGELFF